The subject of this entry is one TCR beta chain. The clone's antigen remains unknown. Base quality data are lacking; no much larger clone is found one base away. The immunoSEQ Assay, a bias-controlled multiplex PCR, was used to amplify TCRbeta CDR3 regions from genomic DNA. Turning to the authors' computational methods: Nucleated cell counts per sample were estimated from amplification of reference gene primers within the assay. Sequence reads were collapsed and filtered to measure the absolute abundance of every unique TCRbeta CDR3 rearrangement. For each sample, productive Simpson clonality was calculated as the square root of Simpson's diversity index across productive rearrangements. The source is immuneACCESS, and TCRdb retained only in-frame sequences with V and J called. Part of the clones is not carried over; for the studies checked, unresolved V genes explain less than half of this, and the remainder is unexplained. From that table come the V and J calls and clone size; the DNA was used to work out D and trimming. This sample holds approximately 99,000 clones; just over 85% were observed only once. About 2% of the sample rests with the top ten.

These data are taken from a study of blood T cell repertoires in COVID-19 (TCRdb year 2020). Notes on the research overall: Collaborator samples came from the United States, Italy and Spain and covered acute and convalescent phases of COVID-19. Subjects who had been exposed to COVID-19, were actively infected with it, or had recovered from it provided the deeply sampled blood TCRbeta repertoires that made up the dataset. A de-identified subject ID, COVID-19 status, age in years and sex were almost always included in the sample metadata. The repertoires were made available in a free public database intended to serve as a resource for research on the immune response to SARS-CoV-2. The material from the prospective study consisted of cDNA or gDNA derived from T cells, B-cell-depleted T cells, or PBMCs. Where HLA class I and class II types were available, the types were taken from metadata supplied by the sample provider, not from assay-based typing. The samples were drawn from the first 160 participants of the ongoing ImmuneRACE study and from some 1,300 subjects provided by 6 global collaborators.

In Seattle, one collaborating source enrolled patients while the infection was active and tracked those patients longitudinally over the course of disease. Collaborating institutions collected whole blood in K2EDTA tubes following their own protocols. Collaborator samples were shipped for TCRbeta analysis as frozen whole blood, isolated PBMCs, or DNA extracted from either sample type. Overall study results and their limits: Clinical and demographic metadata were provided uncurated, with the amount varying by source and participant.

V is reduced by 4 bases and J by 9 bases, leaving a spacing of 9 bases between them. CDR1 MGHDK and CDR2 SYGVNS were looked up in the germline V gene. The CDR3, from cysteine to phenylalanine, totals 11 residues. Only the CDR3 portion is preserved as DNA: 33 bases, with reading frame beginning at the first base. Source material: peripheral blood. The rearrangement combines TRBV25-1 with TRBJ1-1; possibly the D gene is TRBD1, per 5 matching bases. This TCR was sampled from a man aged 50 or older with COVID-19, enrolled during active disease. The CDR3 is CASSVGPKAFF. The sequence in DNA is TGTGCCAGCAGTGTGGGGCCAAAAGCTTTCTTT.